The count of the clone carrying this T cell receptor beta chain is one. What it binds is unknown. The data were obtained in a study of brain T cells in children with intractable seizures. The study, taken as a whole, reports: Absence of clones before surgery may stem from lower sequencing depth.

Only cases whose brain tissue showed the highest T cell transcript signatures were sequenced. Patients received at least one anti-epileptic drug before surgery. Clones were read by immunoSEQ multiplex PCR, and TCRdb kept only the in-frame ones, dropping some. The sample holds 50,000 to 75,000 clones, roughly 95% seen once. Here the sequenced sample was peripheral blood, taken at surgery. The TCR originated in a boy younger than two with focal cortical dysplasia and intractable seizures.

This CDR3 is CASSQHPGLAVQDTQYF. The CDR3 DNA is TGTGCCAGCAGCCAACATCCCGGACTAGCGGTCCAGGATACGCAGTATTTT. The chain joins TRBV3-1 (or the pseudogene TRBV3-2) to TRBJ2-3; 10 bases are shared with TRBD2. The CDR3 covers 17 residues. Looked up from germline, CDR1 is LGHDT and CDR2 is YNNKEL (reference sequence). V gave up 2 bases and J gave up 6 bases; unmatched junction bases: 11.